This T cell receptor beta chain stems from a study of CD8 T cells in Susac syndrome. Regarding the study as a whole: By the study's own acknowledgment, its TCR sequencing and HLA analysis included relatively few individuals.

The sequenced target, TCR beta, came from blood CD8+ and CD4+ T cells. Purification of the CD8+ and CD4+ T cells relied on negative isolation, and TEMRA cells underwent FACS enrichment. cDNA came from roughly 0.53 to 1 ug RNA primed by random hexamers. Amplification of TCR beta CDR3 was carried out by immunoSEQ multiplex PCR, which covered 54 Vbeta and 13 Jbeta segments. TCRdb reprocessed the immunoSEQ multiplex PCR reads via MiXCR and lists one record per CDR3 protein. The repertoire consists of 200,000 to 250,000 distinct CDR3 sequences, with 80% to 95% occurring once and the leading ten covering about 0.13%. The CDR3 runs 19 residues. Germline CDR1 SGHVS, CDR2 FQNEAQ. The V segment lost 4 bases and the J segment 4 bases; nucleotides outside the gene matches: 14. Remarks on this clonotype: The antigen is not known.

The receptor's source is a human donor with multiple sclerosis. The chain joins TRBV7-8 to TRBJ2-1, with 12 bases that match TRBD2. Sequencing input: CD8+ T cells from PBMCs. In DNA form, the CDR3 reads TGTGCCAGCAGCTCACTACTGCCTAAGACTAGCGGGAGTTACAATGAGCAGTTCTTC. It is translated as CASSSLLPKTSGSYNEQFF.